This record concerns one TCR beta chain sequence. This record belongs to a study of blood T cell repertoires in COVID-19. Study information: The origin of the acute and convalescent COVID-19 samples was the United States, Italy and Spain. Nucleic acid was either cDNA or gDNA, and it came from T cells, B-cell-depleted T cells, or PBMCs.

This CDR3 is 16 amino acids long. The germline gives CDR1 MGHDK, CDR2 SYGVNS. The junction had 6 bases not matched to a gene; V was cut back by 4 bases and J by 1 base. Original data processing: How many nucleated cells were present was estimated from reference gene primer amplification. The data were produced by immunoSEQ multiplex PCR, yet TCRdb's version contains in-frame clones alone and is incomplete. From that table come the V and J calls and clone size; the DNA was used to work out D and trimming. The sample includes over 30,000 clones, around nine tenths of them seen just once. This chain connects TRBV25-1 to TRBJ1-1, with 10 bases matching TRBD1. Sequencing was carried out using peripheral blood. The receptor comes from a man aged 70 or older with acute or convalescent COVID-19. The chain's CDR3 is CASSGDRGRSNTEAFF. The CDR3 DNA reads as TGTGCCAGCAGTGGCGACAGGGGGCGTTCGAACACTGAAGCTTTCTTT.